This is a list of T cell receptor beta chains from one sample in a study of T cells in Graves' hyperthyroidism and ophthalmopathy. Each CDR3 protein is one row after TCRdb ran MiXCR on the multiplex PCR reads. The profile covers around 600,000 distinct CDR3 sequences, with around 13% appearing a single time and approximately 12% taken by the ten largest. Sequenced material: blood. Receptor source: a woman aged 45-60 years with Graves' ophthalmopathy. The CDR3 runs from the conserved cysteine through the conserved F or W. A D gene is named only where the DNA matches it firmly. The size field is filled for only some rows; it gives once, few, many or a size class.

J gene	D gene	clone size	V gene	CDR3 protein	CDR3 DNA
TRBJ1-4	NA	many	TRBV28	CASSSPLGEKLFF	TGTGCCAGCAGTTCTCCCTTGGGGGAAAAACTGTTTTTT
TRBJ2-1	NA	few	TRBV6-1	CASDAFLDNEQFF	TGTGCCAGCGATGCGTTCTTGGACAATGAGCAGTTCTTC
TRBJ2-1	TRBD2	NA	TRBV7-3	CASSSEGRVWGLAGGPYNEQFF	TGTGCCAGCAGCTCCGAGGGGAGGGTTTGGGGACTAGCGGGGGGCCCCTACAATGAGCAGTTCTTC
TRBJ2-7	TRBD1	many	TRBV7-2	CASSVRDRGYEQYF	TGTGCCAGCAGCGTCCGGGACAGGGGCTACGAGCAGTACTTC
TRBJ2-1	TRBD2	many	TRBV2	CASSSTGTSGRVSYNEQFF	TGTGCCAGCAGTTCGACCGGGACTAGCGGGAGGGTCTCCTACAATGAGCAGTTCTTC
TRBJ2-3	NA	many	TRBV29-1	CSVIPGGGAVDTQYF	TGCAGCGTTATCCCAGGCGGAGGGGCGGTTGATACGCAGTATTTT
TRBJ2-2	NA	NA	TRBV5-1	CASSLAAWEIGELFF	TGCGCCAGCAGCTTGGCGGCTTGGGAAATCGGGGAGCTGTTTTTT
TRBJ1-3	NA	NA	TRBV28	CASKHVPGEKSSGNTIYF	TGTGCCAGCAAACACGTGCCTGGTGAGAAGAGCTCTGGAAACACCATATATTTT
TRBJ2-3	TRBD2	few	TRBV4-2	CASSLGGWAGVVADTQYF	TGTGCCAGCAGCCTAGGTGGTTGGGCGGGAGTTGTGGCAGATACGCAGTATTTT
TRBJ1-2	NA	many	TRBV5-8	CASSSTENYGYTF	TGTGCCAGCAGCTCGACAGAAAACTATGGCTACACCTTC
TRBJ1-1	TRBD1	many	TRBV18	CASSPREGAGNTEAFF	TGTGCCAGCTCACCTCGCGAGGGGGCGGGCAACACTGAAGCTTTCTTT
TRBJ2-7	NA	many	TRBV6-1	CASSKALASYEQYF	TGTGCCAGCAGTAAAGCTCTCGCCTCCTACGAGCAGTACTTC
TRBJ2-1	TRBD2	many	TRBV28	CASSAGGGYNEQFF	TGTGCCAGCAGTGCTGGGGGGGGATACAATGAGCAGTTCTTC
TRBJ2-7	NA	many	TRBV20-1	CSARDQEGGDVGEQYF	TGCAGTGCTAGAGATCAGGAGGGGGGAGACGTGGGCGAGCAGTACTTC
TRBJ1-1	NA	many	TRBV7-9	CASSPSRTVNTEAFF	TGTGCCAGCAGCCCCTCGAGAACAGTGAACACTGAAGCTTTCTTT
TRBJ2-5	NA	many	TRBV7-9	CASSLAPGPQETQYF	TGTGCCAGCAGCTTAGCACCGGGACCCCAAGAGACCCAGTACTTC
TRBJ2-7	NA	many	TRBV6-1	CASSSAPRQAYEQYF	TGTGCCAGCAGTTCAGCACCGAGACAGGCCTACGAGCAGTACTTC
TRBJ2-7	NA	many	TRBV5-1	CASSLAGTEYYEQYF	TGCGCCAGCAGCTTGGCCGGGACGGAATACTACGAGCAGTACTTC
TRBJ1-1	NA	few	TRBV19	CASSVFMGAEAFF	TGTGCCAGTAGTGTTTTCATGGGGGCTGAAGCTTTCTTT
TRBJ2-1	TRBD1	NA	TRBV5-1	CASSPTGTGKYNEQFF	TGCGCCAGCAGCCCAACCGGGACAGGGAAATACAATGAGCAGTTCTTC
TRBJ2-7	NA	many	TRBV5-1	CASSLEFTNSGPRSYEQYF	TGCGCCAGCAGCTTGGAGTTCACAAACAGCGGGCCCCGTTCCTACGAGCAGTACTTC
TRBJ2-1	TRBD2	many	TRBV20-1	CSATIGTSGSSYNEQFF	TGCAGTGCTACTATTGGGACTAGCGGGAGCTCCTACAATGAGCAGTTCTTC
TRBJ1-5	TRBD1	NA	TRBV20-1	CSARRDRAGLKGNQPQHF	TGCAGTGCTAGACGGGACAGGGCGGGTTTGAAGGGCAATCAGCCCCAGCATTTT
TRBJ2-7	NA	many	TRBV12-3/TRBV12-4	CASSLAGDLVEQYF	TGTGCCAGCAGTTTAGCGGGAGATTTGGTCGAGCAGTACTTC
TRBJ1-6	TRBD1	once	TRBV11-2	CASSPRQGARNSPLHF	TGTGCCAGCAGCCCCCGACAGGGGGCCCGAAATTCACCCCTCCACTTT
TRBJ1-2	TRBD1	few	TRBV5-1	CASSSLSRRDRTVFGNGYTF	TGCGCCAGCAGCTCCTTATCCCGACGGGACAGGACCGTTTTTGGGAATGGCTACACCTTC
TRBJ1-5	NA	many	TRBV2	CASKQGIGNQPQHF	TGTGCCAGCAAACAGGGTATTGGGAATCAGCCCCAGCATTTT
TRBJ1-2	TRBD1	many	TRBV15	CATSRANPQGLYGYTF	TGTGCCACCAGCAGAGCAAACCCACAGGGGCTCTATGGCTACACCTTC
TRBJ2-3	TRBD2	many	TRBV12-3/TRBV12-4	CASSPRGVRYTDTQYF	TGTGCCAGCAGTCCCCGGGGGGTGCGGTACACAGATACGCAGTATTTT
TRBJ2-5	NA	few	TRBV20-1	CSARDPIAGSETQYF	TGCAGTGCTAGAGATCCCATTGCGGGGTCAGAGACCCAGTACTTC
TRBJ1-1	TRBD1	many	TRBV10-3	CAISGRQGTGNTEAFF	TGTGCCATCAGCGGACGACAGGGGACGGGGAACACTGAAGCTTTCTTT